This T cell receptor (beta chain) comes out of a study of blood T cells in healthy people across ages (dated by TCRdb to 2014 to 2015). With respect to the entire study: Template switching captured roughly one uniquely barcoded TCR beta cDNA molecule per two T cells in model experiments. To track age-related changes in TCR beta repertoire diversity, the study relied on deep sequencing normalized with unique cDNA molecular identifiers. Donors were grouped into four age groups: young (average roughly 17 years), middle-aged (approximately 41), aged (about 60) and long-lived (less than 85). To avoid experimental bias, donors of different ages were distributed randomly across sequencing lanes. Using the same blood draw, the study looked at two additional independent replicas of 1 million unique cDNA reads for two donors, one aged 18 to 30 and the other aged 80 or older.

General findings and caveats noted by the study authors: Estimates of total diversity based on one million sequenced T cells were regarded as lower bounds and as underestimates. Conclusive comparison of naive and antigen-experienced compartments was prevented by the profiling of bulk unsorted PBMCs. As age increased, observed TCR beta diversity per million T cells dropped in a roughly linear way, and a significant reduction was already evident by age about 40. Compared with the aged group, the long-lived group had more naive CD4+ T cells, fewer expanded clones and increased TCR diversity, a pattern suggesting age selection. Because donor CMV infection status was unknown, age-related changes in expanded clonotypes were potentially confounded. A strong correlation was found between observed TCR beta diversity and the percentage of naive T cells measured by flow cytometry.

Trimming removed 5 bases from V and 5 bases from J, leaving 15 bases between the germline ends. From the germline V gene, CDR1 is SGHTA and CDR2 is FQGNSA. Reading from cysteine to phenylalanine, the CDR3 counts 14 amino acids. Only the CDR3 region is kept as DNA, spanning 42 bases read in frame from base 1. Library prep was done by 5' RACE. The instrument given in TCRdb is Illumina HiSeq 2500. A second PCR of 7 to 11 cycles was performed with a sample-barcoded 5' primer and a J-beta primer mix. A unique molecular identifier was introduced onto each TCR beta cDNA molecule by a template-switch 5' adaptor carrying 12 random nucleotides. At least 2.5 million CDR3-containing paired-end reads were obtained from each sample. First-strand cDNA was synthesized from all RNA with the Mint cDNA synthesis kit, primed by a TRBC-specific oligonucleotide. After uracil-DNA glycosylase treatment, a first 18-cycle PCR used universal primers M1SS and BC2_uni_R on all cDNA. The paper's processing steps were these. For normalization, 1 million high-quality reads were randomly selected from each sample, with every read carrying a distinct molecular identifier. Instead of being binned into consensus sequences, reads that shared molecular identifiers were thrown out. MiTCR, with a Q25 quality threshold and the strictest error-elimination algorithm, was used for CDR3 identification, clonotype clustering and error correction. A nonparametric unseen species model with Euler transformation was used to estimate a lower bound on total TCR beta diversity. TCRdb redid the processing of the public reads, applying fastp at Q25 and MiXCR, and retained in-frame beta chains. Every distinct CDR3 protein forms one entry, paired with its most common genes and DNA. What appears here as the V and J calls and clone size reflects TCRdb's work, not the paper's. This sample holds approximately 810,000 distinct CDR3 sequences; 29% were observed only once. Clones ranked in the top ten supply roughly 17% of the sample.

There are many counts of this clonotype. No cognate antigen has been identified for it. The sample holds no much larger clone one base away, and base qualities are not on file. The approximately 39 donors, aged about 6 to 95 years, were systemically healthy Caucasian individuals from Russia. Each donor gave about 10 milliliters of peripheral blood, drawn into EDTA-treated Vacutainer tubes. Ficoll-Paque density-gradient centrifugation was used to isolate PBMCs, with at least 7 million per sample. Total RNA was extracted from PBMCs with Trizol reagent, with at least 6 micrograms obtained per sample. For every donor, flow cytometry on a PBMC aliquot measured the percentage of naive CD45RAhigh/CD27high T cells.

The chain is encoded by TRBV7-2 joined to TRBJ2-5; a weak D assignment points to TRBD1 (6 bases agree). This clonotype originated in a woman of 80 years or more in good health. Sequencing input: blood. The nucleotide sequence is given as TGTGCCAGCAGCCAATACAGGGACCCGGAGACCCAGTACTTC. It translates as CASSQYRDPETQYF.